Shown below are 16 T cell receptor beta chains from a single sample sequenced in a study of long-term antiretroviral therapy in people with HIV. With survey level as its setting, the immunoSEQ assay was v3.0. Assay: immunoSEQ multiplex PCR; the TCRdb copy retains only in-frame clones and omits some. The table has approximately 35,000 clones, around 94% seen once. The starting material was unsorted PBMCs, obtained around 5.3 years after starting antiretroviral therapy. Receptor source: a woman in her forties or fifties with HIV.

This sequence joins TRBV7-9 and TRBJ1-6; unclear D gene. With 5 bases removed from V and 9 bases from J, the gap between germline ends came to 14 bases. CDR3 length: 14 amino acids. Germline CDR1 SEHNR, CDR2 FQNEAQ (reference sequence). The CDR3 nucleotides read TGTGCCAGCAGCCCCGCATTGGAAGGTTCACCCCTCCACTTT. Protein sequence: CASSPALEGSPLHF. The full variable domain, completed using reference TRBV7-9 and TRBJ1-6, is DTGVSQNPRHKITKRGQNVTFRCDPISEHNRLYWYRQTLGQGPEFLTYFQNEAQLEKSRLLSDRFSAERPKGSFSTLEIQRTEQGDSAMYLCASSPALEGSPLHFGNGTRLTVT.

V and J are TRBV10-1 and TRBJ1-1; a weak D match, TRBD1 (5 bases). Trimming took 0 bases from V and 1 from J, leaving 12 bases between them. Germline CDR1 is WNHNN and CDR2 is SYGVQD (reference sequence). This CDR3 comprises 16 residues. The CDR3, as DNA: TGCGCCAGCAGTGAGTCCTGCCAGGACAAGAACACTGAAGCTTTCTTT. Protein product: CASSESCQDKNTEAFF.

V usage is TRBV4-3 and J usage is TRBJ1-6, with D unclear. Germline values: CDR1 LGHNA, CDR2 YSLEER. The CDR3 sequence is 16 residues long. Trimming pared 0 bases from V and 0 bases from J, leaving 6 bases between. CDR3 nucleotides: TGCGCCAGCAGCCAAGAGTGGAGCTCCTATAATTCACCCCTCCACTTT. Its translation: CASSQEWSSYNSPLHF.

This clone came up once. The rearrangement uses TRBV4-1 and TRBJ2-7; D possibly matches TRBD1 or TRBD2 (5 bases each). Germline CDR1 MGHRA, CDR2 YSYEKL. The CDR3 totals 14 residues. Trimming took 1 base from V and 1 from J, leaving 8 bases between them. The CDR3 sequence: CASSQGWGSYEQYF. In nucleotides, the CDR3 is TGCGCCAGCAGCCAAGGGTGGGGGTCCTACGAGCAGTACTTC.

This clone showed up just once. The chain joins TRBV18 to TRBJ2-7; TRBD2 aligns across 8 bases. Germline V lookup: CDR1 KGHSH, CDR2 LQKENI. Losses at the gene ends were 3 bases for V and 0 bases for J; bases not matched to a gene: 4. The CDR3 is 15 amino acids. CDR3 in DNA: TGTGCCAGCTCACCCGAGCGGGGGAGCTCCTACGAGCAGTACTTC. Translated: CASSPERGSSYEQYF.

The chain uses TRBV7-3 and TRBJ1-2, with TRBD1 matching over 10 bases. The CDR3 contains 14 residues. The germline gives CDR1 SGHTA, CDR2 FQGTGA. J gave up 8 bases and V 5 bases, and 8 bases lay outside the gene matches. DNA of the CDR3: TGTGCCAGCAGCCCGTCGACAGGGGGCGACGGCTACACCTTC. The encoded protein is CASSPSTGGDGYTF.

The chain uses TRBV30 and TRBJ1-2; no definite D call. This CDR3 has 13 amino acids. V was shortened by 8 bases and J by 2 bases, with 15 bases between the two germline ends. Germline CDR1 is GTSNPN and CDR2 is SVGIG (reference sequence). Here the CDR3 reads CAHQPPGNYGYTF. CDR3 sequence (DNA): TGTGCCCACCAGCCCCCCGGGAACTATGGCTACACCTTC.

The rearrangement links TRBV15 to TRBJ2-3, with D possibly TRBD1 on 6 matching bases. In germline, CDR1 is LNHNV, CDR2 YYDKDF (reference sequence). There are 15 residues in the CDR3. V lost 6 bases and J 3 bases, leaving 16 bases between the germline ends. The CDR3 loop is CATSPALQGTDTQYF. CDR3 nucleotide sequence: TGTGCCACCAGTCCCGCACTACAGGGTACAGATACGCAGTATTTT.

This CDR3 is CAWSVRGDGYTF. In DNA form, the CDR3 reads TGTGCCTGGAGTGTACGAGGGGATGGCTACACCTTC. V usage is TRBV30 and J usage is TRBJ1-2; perhaps TRBD1 as D (5 bases). Germline V gives CDR1 GTSNPN, CDR2 SVGIG (reference sequence). V shed 0 bases and J shed 6 bases, with 8 bases lying between them. The CDR3 consists of 12 residues.

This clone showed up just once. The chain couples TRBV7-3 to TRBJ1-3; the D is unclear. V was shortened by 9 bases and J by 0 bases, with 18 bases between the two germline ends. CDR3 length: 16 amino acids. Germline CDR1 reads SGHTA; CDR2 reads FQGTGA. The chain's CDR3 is CASNRNRRHSGNTIYF. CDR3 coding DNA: TGTGCCAGTAACCGGAATCGACGGCACTCTGGAAACACCATATATTTT.

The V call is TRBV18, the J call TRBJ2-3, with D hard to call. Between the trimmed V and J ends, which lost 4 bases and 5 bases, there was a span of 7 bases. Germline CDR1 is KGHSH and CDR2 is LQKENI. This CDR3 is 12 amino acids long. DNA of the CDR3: TGTGCCAGCTCACTTCTCCAAGATACGCAGTATTTT. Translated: CASSLLQDTQYF.

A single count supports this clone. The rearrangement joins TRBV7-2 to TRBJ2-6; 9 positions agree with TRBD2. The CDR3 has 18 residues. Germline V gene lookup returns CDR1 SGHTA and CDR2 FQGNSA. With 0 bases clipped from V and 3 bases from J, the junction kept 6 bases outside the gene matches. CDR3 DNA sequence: TGTGCCAGCAGCTTAGCGCGGGGGGGCCTGGGTGGGGCCAACGTCCTGACTTTC. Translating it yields CASSLARGGLGGANVLTF.

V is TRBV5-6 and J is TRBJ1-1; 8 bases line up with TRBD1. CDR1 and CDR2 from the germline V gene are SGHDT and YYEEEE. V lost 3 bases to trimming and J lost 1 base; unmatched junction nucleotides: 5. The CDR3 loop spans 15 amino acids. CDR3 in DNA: TGTGCCAGCAGCTCGACAGGGGAGGGGAACACTGAAGCTTTCTTT. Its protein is CASSSTGEGNTEAFF.

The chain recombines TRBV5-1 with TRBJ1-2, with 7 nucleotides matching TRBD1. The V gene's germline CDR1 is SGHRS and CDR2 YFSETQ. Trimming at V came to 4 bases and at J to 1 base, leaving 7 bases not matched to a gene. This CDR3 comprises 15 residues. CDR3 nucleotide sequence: TGCGCCAGCAGCACCGGGACAGACGTTAACTATGGCTACACCTTC. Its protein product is CASSTGTDVNYGYTF.

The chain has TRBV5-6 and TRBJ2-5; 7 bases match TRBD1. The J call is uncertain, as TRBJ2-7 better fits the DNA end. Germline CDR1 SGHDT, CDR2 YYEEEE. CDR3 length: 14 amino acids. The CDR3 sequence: CASSPGQIYYEQYF. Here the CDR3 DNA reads TGTGCCAGCAGCCCGGGACAGATATACTACGAGCAGTACTTC.

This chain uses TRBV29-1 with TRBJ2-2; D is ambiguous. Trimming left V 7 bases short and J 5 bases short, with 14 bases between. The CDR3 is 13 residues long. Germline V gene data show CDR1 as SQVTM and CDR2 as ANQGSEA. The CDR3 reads CSGAKVATGELFF. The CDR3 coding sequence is TGCAGCGGGGCTAAGGTTGCGACCGGGGAGCTGTTTTTT.